What follows is one T cell receptor beta chain and its context. This specimen comes from a study of blood T cell repertoires in COVID-19. The repertoire was sequenced with immunoSEQ multiplex PCR; TCRdb's copy has only in-frame clones and lacks some. This sample has 150,000 to 200,000 clones, with around 82% found just once. Categorization into cohorts depended on clinical history that participants reported. Cohort 3 donors counted as recovered after two negative PCRs, clearance, or resolved symptoms. The sample consisted of PBMCs or T cells enriched from blood (not recorded which). The TCR sequence derives from a man between 60 and 75 years old who had recovered from COVID-19.

In DNA, the CDR3 is TGTGCCAGCAGCGGACTAGCGGGAGTTTTAAATGAGCAGTTCTTC. Protein product: CASSGLAGVLNEQFF. The chain employs TRBV9 and TRBJ2-1, with 12 bases that match TRBD2. The CDR3 totals 15 residues. Germline CDR1 reads SGDLS; CDR2 reads YYNGEE. Trimming at V came to 3 bases and at J to 7 bases, leaving 5 bases not matched to a gene. Based on the CDR3 plus reference TRBV9 and TRBJ2-1, the full variable domain is DSGVTQTPKHLITATGQRVTLRCSPRSGDLSVYWYQQSLDQGLQFLIQYYNGEERAKGNILERFSAQQFPDLHSELNLSSLELGDSALYFCASSGLAGVLNEQFFGPGTRLTVL.